This entry lists 9 T cell receptor beta chains sequenced from one sample in a study of patients and donors after allogeneic stem cell transplantation. TCRdb passed the RT-PCR reads through MiXCR, listing each CDR3 protein once. The sample carries roughly 140,000 distinct CDR3 sequences, about 36% recorded once. Sequencing was carried out using blood, either unsorted or a sorted T cell fraction (not recorded which). These receptors were collected from a human donor who was either an allogeneic HSCT recipient or a stem cell or donor lymphocyte infusion donor (not recorded which). It is not recorded whose cells these are; they may come from a transplant donor.

The rearrangement links TRBV12-3 or TRBV12-4 to TRBJ2-5; a possible D gene is TRBD1 (5 bases). The ends were cut back, 2 bases at V and 4 bases at J, with 11 bases in the middle. This CDR3 contains 14 residues. The CDR3 DNA reads as TGTGCCAGCAGTTTAAATAGGGGTGGAGAGACCCAGTACTTC. Translating gives CASSLNRGGETQYF.

This clonotype was detected ten times or more. The gene calls are TRBV2 and TRBJ1-2, with D perhaps matching TRBD1 (6 bases). Trimming shortened V by 6 bases and J by 3 bases, and 14 bases separated the two germline ends. Germline CDR1 is SNHLY and CDR2 is FYNNEI. The CDR3 is 14 residues long. The chain's CDR3 is CASSVTGGDYGYTF. DNA of the CDR3: TGTGCCAGCAGCGTGACAGGAGGGGACTATGGCTACACCTTC.

CDR3 in amino acids: CSAPDWAGGTSYNEQFF. For the CDR3, the DNA is TGCAGTGCCCCGGACTGGGCGGGGGGAACCTCCTACAATGAGCAGTTCTTC. V is TRBV20-1 and J is TRBJ2-1; 8 bases are shared with TRBD2. The CDR3 is 17 amino acids. The V gene's germline CDR1 is DFQATT and CDR2 SNEGSKA (reference sequence). V shed 6 bases, J shed 0 bases, and the junction held 13 bases outside the gene matches.

This clonotype was seen just once. V gene TRBV7-2 combines with J gene TRBJ1-1; D might be TRBD1 (6 bases). Trimming pared 1 base from V and 2 bases from J, leaving 14 bases between. In germline, CDR1 is SGHTA, CDR2 FQGNSA. The CDR3 spans 16 residues. The CDR3 loop is CASSLVGRTANTEAFF. In nucleotides, the CDR3 is TGTGCCAGCAGCTTAGTAGGTCGGACAGCCAACACTGAAGCTTTCTTT.

In this sample, this clonotype turned up a few times. V and J are TRBV12-3 or TRBV12-4 and TRBJ2-3; D not resolved. The CDR3 loop spans 11 amino acids. V lost 5 bases and J lost 8, with 8 bases in between. The CDR3 loop is CASSPTATQYF. CDR3 DNA: TGTGCCAGCAGTCCCACCGCTACGCAGTATTTT.

The rearrangement links TRBV28 to TRBJ1-1; D possibly corresponds to TRBD1 (5 bases). V was pared by 5 bases and J by 2 bases, with 24 bases between. The germline V gene encodes CDR1 MDHEN and CDR2 SYDVKM. The CDR3 is 18 amino acids. The DNA for the CDR3 is TGTGCCAGCAGTACTATCAAAGGGGCGCGGCTCGCAAACACTGAAGCTTTCTTT. It specifies CASSTIKGARLANTEAFF. The full variable domain, completed using reference TRBV28 and TRBJ1-1, is DVKVTQSSRYLVKRTGEKVFLECVQDMDHENMFWYRQDPGLGLRLIYFSYDVKMKEKGDIPEGYSVSREKKERFSLILESASTNQTSMYLCASSTIKGARLANTEAFFGQGTRLTVV.

This clonotype has just a few counts. The chain combines TRBV15 with TRBJ1-1; D call uncertain. Trimming pared 8 bases from V and 0 bases from J, leaving 13 bases between. Germline lookup yields CDR1 LNHNV and CDR2 YYDKDF (reference sequence). The CDR3 spans 14 residues. CDR3 DNA: TGTGCCACCGCCACCAATACCATGAACACTGAAGCTTTCTTT. It yields the protein CATATNTMNTEAFF.

The chain combines TRBV5-1 with TRBJ2-3; no clear D. Germline V gene sequence: CDR1 SGHRS, CDR2 YFSETQ. V was clipped by 0 bases and J by 2 bases, with 7 bases between them. The length of the CDR3 is 14 residues. The CDR3 DNA reads TGCGCCAGCAGCTTGGGGCAGTCCACAGATACGCAGTATTTT. This codes for CASSLGQSTDTQYF.

The rearrangement joins TRBV10-3 to TRBJ1-1; D perhaps matches TRBD1 (6 bases). Germline loops: CDR1 ENHRY, CDR2 SYGVKD. This CDR3 is 12 amino acids long. V gave up 11 bases and J gave up 0 bases, with 10 bases separating them. CDR3 nucleotides: TGTGCCGCCGGGGGCATGAACACTGAAGCTTTCTTT. Translating gives CAAGGMNTEAFF.